A selection of T cell receptor beta chains follows, all from one sample in a study of metastatic and nonmetastatic thyroid tumors. Via MiXCR, TCRdb re-called the PCR reads. Of about 14,000 clones in the sample, 30% to 35% were seen once. The sequenced sample consisted of tumor tissue. The receptors were sampled from a female donor with papillary thyroid cancer or a benign thyroid nodule (not recorded which). Some clones in this sample may be carry-over from other donors' samples. Both conserved end residues are part of each CDR3. A D gene is named only where the DNA matches it firmly. Rows give clone size only sometimes, using once, few, many, or a class for an expanded clone.

j_gene	v_gene	abundance	d_gene	CDR3nt	CDR3aa
TRBJ2-7	TRBV5-6	.	.	TGTGCCAGCAGCTTGGAGGCTAGCGTGAGTTTTGTGTACTTC	CASSLEASVSFVYF
TRBJ1-4	TRBV9	many	.	TGTGCCAGCAGCGTAGGAACAGGTGCAACTAATGAAAAACTGTTTTTT	CASSVGTGATNEKLFF
TRBJ2-7	TRBV20-1	.	TRBD2	TGCAGTGCTAGAGGGTTCACTAGCGGGAGGGCTGGCGAGCAGTACTTC	CSARGFTSGRAGEQYF
TRBJ1-1	TRBV7-9	many	TRBD1	TGTGCCAGCAGCTTAGGGGACAGAACGAACACTGAAGCTTTCTTT	CASSLGDRTNTEAFF
TRBJ1-1	TRBV5-1	few	TRBD1	TGCGCCAGCAGCTGGGACAGCAAGAACACTGAAGCTTTCTTT	CASSWDSKNTEAFF
TRBJ2-2	TRBV20-1	.	.	TGCAGTGCTACTAGTGGCCTCGGAGGGGAGCTGTTTTTT	CSATSGLGGELFF
TRBJ1-1	TRBV19	many	.	TGTGCCTCTCAAGGGGATCGAGTGACTGAAGCTTTCTTT	CASQGDRVTEAFF
TRBJ2-7	TRBV4-1	.	.	TGCGCCAGCAGCCACCCCTTTGAGGGTTACGAGCAGTACTTC	CASSHPFEGYEQYF
TRBJ2-1	TRBV28	.	.	TGTGCCAGCAGTTTATCCGGGAGTGAGCAGTTCTTC	CASSLSGSEQFF
TRBJ2-2	TRBV5-1	.	TRBD2	TGCGCCAGCAGCCCTAGACTAGCGGGGGTAACCGGGGAGCTGTTTTTT	CASSPRLAGVTGELFF
TRBJ1-6	TRBV20-1	.	TRBD1	TGCAGTGCCACCCAGACAGGGGATTCACCCCTCCACTTT	CSATQTGDSPLHF
TRBJ1-2	TRBV6-1	few	.	TGTGCCAGCAGTGAAGTTGAGGAGGTGGTGACGGGCTATGGCTACACCTTC	CASSEVEEVVTGYGYTF
TRBJ2-3	TRBV20-1	.	.	TGCAGTGCTCAACTCGGAGTCCCCACAGATACGCAGTATTTT	CSAQLGVPTDTQYF
TRBJ1-1	TRBV5-1	many	.	TGCGCCAGCAGCTTGGTAGGGTATCTCTCAGGTGAAGCTTTCTTT	CASSLVGYLSGEAFF
TRBJ1-2	TRBV30	.	TRBD1	TGTGCCTGGAGTGTGATCTGGAACAGGGGGAACTATGGCTACACCTTC	CAWSVIWNRGNYGYTF
TRBJ2-5	TRBV11-3	.	.	TGTGCCAGCAGCCTACACCCGAACAGCGAGGAGACCCAGTACTTC	CASSLHPNSEETQYF
TRBJ1-6	TRBV7-8	many	TRBD1	TGTGCCAGCAGCCCCACCGGGACAGGGGTTTCACCCCTCCACTTT	CASSPTGTGVSPLHF
TRBJ2-5	TRBV28	many	TRBD2	TGTGCCAGCAGTTCCGGGACTAGCGGCCCCCAGTACTTC	CASSSGTSGPQYF